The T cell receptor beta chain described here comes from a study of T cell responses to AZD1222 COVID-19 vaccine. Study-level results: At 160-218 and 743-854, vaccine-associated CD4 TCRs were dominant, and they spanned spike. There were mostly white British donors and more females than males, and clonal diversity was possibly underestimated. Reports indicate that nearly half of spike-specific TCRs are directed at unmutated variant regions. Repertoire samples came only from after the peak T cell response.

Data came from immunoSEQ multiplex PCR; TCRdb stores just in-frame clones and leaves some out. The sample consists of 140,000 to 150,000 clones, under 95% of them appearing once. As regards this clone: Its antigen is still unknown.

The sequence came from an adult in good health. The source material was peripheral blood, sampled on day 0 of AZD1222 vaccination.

CDR3 DNA sequence: TGTGCCAGTAGTATCCTACGGACAGCAACTAATGAAAAACTGTTTTTT. Translating gives CASSILRTATNEKLFF. The V and J genes are TRBV19 and TRBJ1-4; the D gene is possibly TRBD1 (6 bases). The CDR3 covers 16 residues. Germline lookup yields CDR1 LNHDA and CDR2 SQIVND (reference sequence). The ends were cut back, 3 bases at V and 0 bases at J, with 11 bases in the middle.